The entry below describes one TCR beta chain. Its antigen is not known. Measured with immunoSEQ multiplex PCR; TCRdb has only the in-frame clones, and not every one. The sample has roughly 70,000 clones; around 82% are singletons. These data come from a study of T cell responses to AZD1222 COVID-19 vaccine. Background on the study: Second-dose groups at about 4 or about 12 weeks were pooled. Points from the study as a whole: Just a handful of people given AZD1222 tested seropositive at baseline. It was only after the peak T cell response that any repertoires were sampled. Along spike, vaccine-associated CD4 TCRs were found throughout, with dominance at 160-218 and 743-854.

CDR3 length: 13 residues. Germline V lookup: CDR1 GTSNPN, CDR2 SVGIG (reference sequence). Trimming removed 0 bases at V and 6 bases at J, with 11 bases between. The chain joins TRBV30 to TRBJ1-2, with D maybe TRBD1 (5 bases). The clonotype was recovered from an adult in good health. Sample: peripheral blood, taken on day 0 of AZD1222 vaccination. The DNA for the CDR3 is TGTGCCTGGAGTGTGGGGGGACCGAATGGCTACACCTTC. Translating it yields CAWSVGGPNGYTF.